This T cell receptor beta chain appears in the sequencing data of a study of blood T cell repertoires in COVID-19. The data were produced by immunoSEQ multiplex PCR, yet TCRdb's version contains in-frame clones alone and is incomplete. Seen here are more than 35,000 clones, roughly 85% observed once, and the top ten hold roughly 9.9%. CDR3 length equals 15 residues. CDR1 is MNHEY, CDR2 SVGAGI, per germline. V dropped 0 bases and J dropped 1 base, with 9 bases sitting between them. The sequence derives from a human donor in a cohort sampled during active COVID-19. The sample consisted of peripheral blood. The chain has TRBV6-5 and TRBJ1-2; D gene ambiguous. The CDR3 nucleotides are TGTGCCAGCAGTTACTCGATACAGATTAACTATGGCTACACCTTC. Its protein is CASSYSIQINYGYTF.